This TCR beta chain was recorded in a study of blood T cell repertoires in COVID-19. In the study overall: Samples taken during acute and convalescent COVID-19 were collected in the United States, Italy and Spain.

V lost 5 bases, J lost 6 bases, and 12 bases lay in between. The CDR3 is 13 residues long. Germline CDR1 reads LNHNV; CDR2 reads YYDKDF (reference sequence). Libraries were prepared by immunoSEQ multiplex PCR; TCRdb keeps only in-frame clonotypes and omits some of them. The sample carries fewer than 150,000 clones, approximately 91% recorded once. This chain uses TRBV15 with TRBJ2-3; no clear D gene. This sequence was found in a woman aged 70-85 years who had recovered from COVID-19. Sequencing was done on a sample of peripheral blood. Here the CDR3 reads CATSDPAEDTQYF. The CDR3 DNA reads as TGTGCCACCAGCGACCCGGCGGAGGATACGCAGTATTTT.